This TCR beta chain was found in a study of T cells in Graves' hyperthyroidism and ophthalmopathy (dated by TCRdb to the late 2010s). For the study in its entirety: Peripheral blood samples were taken at the time of initial diagnosis, prior to any treatment. Once sampling was done, hyperthyroidism patients were given methimazole at a starting dose of 30 mg daily, whereas ophthalmopathy patients were given high-dose intravenous methylprednisolone. According to the paper, TCR Vbeta CDR3 sequencing was carried out on 135 peripheral blood samples, which came from 40 to 45 ophthalmopathy, under 85 hyperthyroidism and roughly 17 progressor patients. An independent validation cohort of some 18 hyperthyroidism patients and more than 15 patients who later progressed to ophthalmopathy tested prospective prediction of ophthalmopathy. The 95 to 100 discovery patients were divided at random into training and test sets in a 7:3 ratio. To identify distinguishing TCR V-J signatures, a discovery cohort of 100 patients was used, comprising 43 with Graves' ophthalmopathy and 57 with stable Graves' hyperthyroidism. In addition, the study compared T-cell repertoires in thyroid tissue and in blood from five to seven Graves' hyperthyroidism patients. Paper-wide results and their limitations: A model built on a 13 V-J signature distinguished ophthalmopathy from stable hyperthyroidism, reaching around 88% sensitivity and around 81% specificity in cross-validation and 80%/75% in testing. Most expanded thyroid clonotypes (frequency above 0.001) were also detected in blood, a finding suggesting that blood repertoires may reflect thyroid immune responses. In validation, the model predicted progression to ophthalmopathy a median of around 6.5 months before onset, with 65% to 71% sensitivity and 72.22% specificity. Sample size was not statistically predetermined, and blinding of investigators to group allocation was not performed.

The TCR beta CDR3 regions were amplified from RNA transcripts. The TCR CDR3 was subjected to a first round of RT-PCR using the HTBI primer set and the Qiagen OneStep RT-PCR kit. Libraries were constructed in a second round of multiplex PCR, after which size selection and purification were carried out. Libraries were sequenced paired-end with 100 bp reads on an Illumina HiSeq2000. In the authors' own workflow: SOAPnuke was used to process the raw data, with reads discarded if the reads contained adapters or uncalled bases, had a mean Phred below 15, or lacked an exact constant-primer or identifier match. COPE v1.2.5 was used to merge high-quality paired reads, and clonotypes were defined as unique nucleotide sequences. Clonotypes were aligned to IMGT TRBV, TRBD and TRBJ reference segments using MiTCR v1.1. Analysis was restricted to V-J combinations with a frequency above 0.0001, which covered roughly 99% of repertoires. The TCS score was defined as F50 (clonal expansion) divided by E x V (chaos), with BLOSUM62-based TCRdist calculated between CDR3 peptides within each V-J. Welch's t-statistics and random forest reduced roughly 500 V-J features to 13, which were used in a naive Bayes classifier (R e1071). Thyroid-blood repertoire similarity was quantified with the Morisita-Horn index. TCRdb's own reprocessing of the public reads used fastp at Q25 and MiXCR and kept productive beta chains. Under each unique CDR3 protein, matching rows form one entry showing the most common genes and DNA. None of the V and J calls come from the authors' own analysis; TCRdb made them. The sample data list fewer than 750,000 distinct CDR3 sequences, and about 15% of these were observed just once. The top ten clones comprise over 3.5% of the sample.

About this clonotype: Its recognized antigen is unknown. No much larger clonotype is one base removed from it; base qualities were not supplied.

Ophthalmopathy patients had moderately to severely active disease, with a Clinical Activity Score of 3 or more, a NOSPECS grade of 4 or more, and a disease duration of less than 3 months. The study excluded patients with uncontrolled infections, other autoimmune diseases, pregnancy or lactation. Diagnoses were established on the basis of clinical symptoms, serum thyroxine and TRAb, thyroid ultrasound, and orbital computed tomography. PBMCs were isolated from about 9 ml of fresh peripheral blood by Ficoll-Paque density gradient centrifugation. Trizol reagent was used to extract total RNA, and RNA quality was then checked on an Agilent 2100 Bioanalyzer. Sequencing was done on a sample of blood. This clonotype originated in a woman between 35 and 50 years old with Graves' ophthalmopathy.

CDR3 region: CASSSPGQLPEQYF. The nucleotide sequence is given as TGTGCCAGCAGTTCTCCGGGACAATTACCCGAGCAGTACTTC. In this chain, TRBV28 is recombined with TRBJ2-7; TRBD1 could be the D gene, as 6 bases match. At the junction V is shortened by 4 bases and J by 6 bases, with 16 bases in between. Reading from cysteine to phenylalanine, the CDR3 counts 14 amino acids. The DNA shown is the 42-base CDR3, in frame from base 1. CDR1 and CDR2 (MDHEN, SYDVKM) derive from the germline V gene.